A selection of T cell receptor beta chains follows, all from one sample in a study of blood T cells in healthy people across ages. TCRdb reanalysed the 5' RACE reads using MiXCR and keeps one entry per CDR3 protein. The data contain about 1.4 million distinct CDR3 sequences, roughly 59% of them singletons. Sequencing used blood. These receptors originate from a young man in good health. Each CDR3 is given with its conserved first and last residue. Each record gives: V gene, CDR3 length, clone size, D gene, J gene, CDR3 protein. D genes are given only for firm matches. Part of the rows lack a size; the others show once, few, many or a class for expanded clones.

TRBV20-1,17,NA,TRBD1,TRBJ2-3,CSAPTLSGQGHVDTQYF
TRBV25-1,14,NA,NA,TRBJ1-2,CASSGPRDLRGYTF
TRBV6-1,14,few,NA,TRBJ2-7,CASSEERTGYEQYF
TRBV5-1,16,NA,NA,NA,CASSLAGSAEGYEQYF
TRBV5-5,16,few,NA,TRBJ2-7,CASSLDGGPGSYEQYF
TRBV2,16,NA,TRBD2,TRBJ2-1,CASSEMAGDGYNEQFF
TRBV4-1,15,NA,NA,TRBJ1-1,CASSQLRGGITEAFF
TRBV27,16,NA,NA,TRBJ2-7,CASSLSPTVSSYEQYF
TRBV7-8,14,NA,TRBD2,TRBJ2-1,CASSSSGGGQTQFF
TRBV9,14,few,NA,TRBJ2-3,CASSVEIGLDTQYF
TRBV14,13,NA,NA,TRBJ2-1,CASSPTPYNEQFF
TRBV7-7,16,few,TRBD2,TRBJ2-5,CASSTSTSGRLETQYF
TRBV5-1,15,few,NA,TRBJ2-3,CASGNPGSSTDTQYF
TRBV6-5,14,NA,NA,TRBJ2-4,CASSLGGTGDIQYF
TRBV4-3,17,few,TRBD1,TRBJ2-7,CASSQGLPGQASYEQYF
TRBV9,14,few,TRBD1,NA,CASSADTGGYEQYF
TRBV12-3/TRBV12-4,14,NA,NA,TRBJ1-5,CASWPGEFGQPQHF
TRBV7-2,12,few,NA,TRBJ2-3,CASSLPYDTQYF